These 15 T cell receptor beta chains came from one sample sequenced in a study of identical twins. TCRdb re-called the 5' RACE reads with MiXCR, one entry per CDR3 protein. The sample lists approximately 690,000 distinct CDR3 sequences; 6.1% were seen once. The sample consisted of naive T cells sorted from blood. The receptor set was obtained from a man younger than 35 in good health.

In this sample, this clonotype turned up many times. Written as DNA, the CDR3 is TGTGCCAGCAGCTTACGCCTCTCTAACTATGGCTACACCTTC. Amino acids: CASSLRLSNYGYTF. The chain couples TRBV13 to TRBJ1-2, with unresolved D. Germline-derived CDR1 and CDR2 are PRHDT and FYEKMQ (reference sequence). This CDR3 has 14 amino acids. Trimming took 2 bases from V and 0 from J, leaving 7 bases between them.

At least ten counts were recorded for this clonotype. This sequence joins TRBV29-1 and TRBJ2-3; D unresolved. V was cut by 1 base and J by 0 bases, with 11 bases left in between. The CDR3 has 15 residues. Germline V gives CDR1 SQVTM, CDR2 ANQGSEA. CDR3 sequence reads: CSVEGSRSSTDTQYF. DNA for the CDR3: TGCAGCGTTGAAGGGTCGCGTTCTAGCACAGATACGCAGTATTTT.

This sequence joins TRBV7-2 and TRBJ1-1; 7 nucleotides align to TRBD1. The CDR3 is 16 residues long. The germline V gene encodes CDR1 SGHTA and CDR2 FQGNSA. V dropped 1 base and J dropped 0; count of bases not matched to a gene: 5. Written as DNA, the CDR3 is TGTGCCAGCAGCTTAGAGGGGACAGTGTTGAACACTGAAGCTTTCTTT. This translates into CASSLEGTVLNTEAFF.

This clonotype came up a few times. CDR3 region: CATPSPDNTEAFF. The CDR3 coding sequence is TGTGCCACCCCAAGCCCCGACAACACTGAAGCTTTCTTT. The chain uses TRBV2 and TRBJ1-1; D uncertain. Germline V gives CDR1 SNHLY, CDR2 FYNNEI. The CDR3 has 13 residues. Trimming took off 10 bases at V and 2 bases at J, with 14 bases between the two ends.

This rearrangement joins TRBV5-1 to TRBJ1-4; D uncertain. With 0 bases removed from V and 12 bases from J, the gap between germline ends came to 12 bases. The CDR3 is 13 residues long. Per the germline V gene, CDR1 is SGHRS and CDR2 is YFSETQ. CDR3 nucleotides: TGCGCCAGCAGCTTGGCGGCGGATGGGGAACTGTTTTTT. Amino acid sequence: CASSLAADGELFF.

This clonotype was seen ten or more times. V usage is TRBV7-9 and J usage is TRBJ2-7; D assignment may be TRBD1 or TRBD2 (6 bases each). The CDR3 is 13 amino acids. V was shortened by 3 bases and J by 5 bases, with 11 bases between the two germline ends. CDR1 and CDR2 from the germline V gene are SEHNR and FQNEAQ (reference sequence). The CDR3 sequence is CASSFGGPNEQYV. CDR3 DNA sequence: TGTGCCAGCAGCTTCGGGGGCCCCAACGAGCAGTACGTC.

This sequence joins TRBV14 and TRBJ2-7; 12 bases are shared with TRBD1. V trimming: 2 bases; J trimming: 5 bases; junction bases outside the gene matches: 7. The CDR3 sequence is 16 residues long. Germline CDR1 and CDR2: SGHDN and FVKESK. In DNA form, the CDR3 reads TGTGCCAGCAGCCAATTTGCGGGGACAGGGGGCGACGAGCAGTACTTC. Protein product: CASSQFAGTGGDEQYF.

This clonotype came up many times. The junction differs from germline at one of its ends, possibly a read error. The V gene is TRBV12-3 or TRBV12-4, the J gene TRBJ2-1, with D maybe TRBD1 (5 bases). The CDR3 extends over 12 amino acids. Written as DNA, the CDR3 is TGTGCCAGCAGTCCGACGTTGGCCTGGGGCCTCTTC. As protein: CASSPTLAWGLF.

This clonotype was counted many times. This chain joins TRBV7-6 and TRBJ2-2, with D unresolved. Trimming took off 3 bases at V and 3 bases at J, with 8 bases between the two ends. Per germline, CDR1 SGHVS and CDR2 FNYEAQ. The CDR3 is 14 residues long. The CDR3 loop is CASSFRHDTGELFF. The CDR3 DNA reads TGTGCCAGCAGCTTTCGTCACGACACCGGGGAGCTGTTTTTT.

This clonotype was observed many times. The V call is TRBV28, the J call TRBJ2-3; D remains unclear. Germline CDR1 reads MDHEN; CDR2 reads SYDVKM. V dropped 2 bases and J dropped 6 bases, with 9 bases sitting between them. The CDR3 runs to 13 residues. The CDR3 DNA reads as TGTGCCAGCAGTTTAATTCTTGGGGATACGCAGTATTTT. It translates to CASSLILGDTQYF.

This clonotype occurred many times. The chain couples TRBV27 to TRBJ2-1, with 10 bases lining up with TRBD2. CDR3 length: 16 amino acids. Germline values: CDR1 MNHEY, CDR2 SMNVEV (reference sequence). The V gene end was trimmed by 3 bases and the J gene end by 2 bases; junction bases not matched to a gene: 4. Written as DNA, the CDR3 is TGTGCCAGCAGTTTGATAGCGGGAGGTCCCTACAATGAGCAGTTCTTC. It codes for CASSLIAGGPYNEQFF.

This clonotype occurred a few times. The CDR3 spells CASSQEFRLAGHQETQYF. In DNA, the CDR3 is TGTGCCAGCAGCCAAGAATTCAGACTAGCGGGTCATCAAGAGACCCAGTACTTC. V gene TRBV14 combines with J gene TRBJ2-5; 10 bases fit TRBD2. The V and J ends lost 0 bases and 2 bases, in that order; junction bases with no gene match: 9. The CDR3 covers 18 residues. Germline values: CDR1 SGHDN, CDR2 FVKESK.

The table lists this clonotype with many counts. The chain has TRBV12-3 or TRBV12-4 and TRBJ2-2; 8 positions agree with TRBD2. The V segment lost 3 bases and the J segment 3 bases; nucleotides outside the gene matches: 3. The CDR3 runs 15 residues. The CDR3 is CASSLRGADTGELFF. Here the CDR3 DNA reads TGTGCCAGCAGTTTGCGGGGGGCGGACACCGGGGAGCTGTTTTTT.

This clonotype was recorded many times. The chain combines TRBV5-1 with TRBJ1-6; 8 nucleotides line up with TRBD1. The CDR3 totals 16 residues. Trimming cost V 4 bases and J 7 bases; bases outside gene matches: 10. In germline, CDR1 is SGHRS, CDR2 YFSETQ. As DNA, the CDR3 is TGCGCCAGCAGCGCCCAACCGGGACAGGAGAATTCACCCCTCCACTTT. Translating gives CASSAQPGQENSPLHF.

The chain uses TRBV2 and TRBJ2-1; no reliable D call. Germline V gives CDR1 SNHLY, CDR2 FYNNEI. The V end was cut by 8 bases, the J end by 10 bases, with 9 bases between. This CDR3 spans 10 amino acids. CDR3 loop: CASVGPEQFF. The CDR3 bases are TGTGCCAGCGTGGGCCCCGAGCAGTTCTTC. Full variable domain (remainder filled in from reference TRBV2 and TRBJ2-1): EPEVTQTPSHQVTQMGQEVILRCVPISNHLYFYWYRQILGQKVEFLVSFYNNEISEKSEIFDDQFSVERPDGSNFTLKIRSTKLEDSAMYFCASVGPEQFFGPGTRLTVL.